This T cell receptor (beta chain) was documented in a study of OX40 agonist ivuxolimab in advanced cancers. Across the whole study: Partial responses were observed in three patients, of whom one had hepatocellular carcinoma and two had cutaneous melanoma.

TCRdb's table, derived via immunoSEQ multiplex PCR, lists solely in-frame clones and lacks some. The sample yields approximately 38,000 clones, around 83% seen once. Germline values: CDR1 SGHVS, CDR2 FQNEAQ. This CDR3 has 16 residues. The ends were cut back, 0 bases at V and 1 base at J, with 10 bases in the middle. This clonotype was sampled from an adult with an advanced solid tumor such as melanoma, head and neck, liver or kidney cancer. This chain joins TRBV7-8 and TRBJ2-4, with D possibly TRBD2 on 7 matching bases. The sample here was CD4+ or CD8+ T cells sorted from blood, taken in a trial of the OX40 agonist ivuxolimab. The CDR3 bases are TGTGCCAGCAGCTTAGCGGGGGGGCCCGCCAAAAACATTCAGTACTTC. Translation gives CASSLAGGPAKNIQYF.